The clone carrying this TCR beta chain was seen only a few times. The antigen is undetermined. MiXCR was run by TCRdb on the 5' RACE reads, yielding one entry per CDR3 protein. Here the sample spans a few hundred thousand distinct CDR3 sequences, about 10% being singletons. The record originates from a study of CD8 T cells in ankylosing spondylitis. Study-level findings and limits: Ankylosing spondylitis blood appeared to be characterized by a TCR beta motif of roughly eight highly homologous variants. Disease-linked clones bore a CD8+ phenotype, appearing relatively rarely in peripheral blood. Clones tied to disease were said to be significantly enriched in matched ankylosing spondylitis synovial fluid.

CDR3 length: 13 residues. Germline CDR1 KGHSH, CDR2 LQKENI. The V end lost 3 bases, the J end lost 5 bases, and 10 bases lay between the germline ends. The V gene is TRBV18, the J gene TRBJ2-5; no clear D gene. The material sequenced was blood, either unsorted or a sorted T cell fraction (not recorded which). The sequence was collected from a male donor with ankylosing spondylitis or in good health (not recorded which). The CDR3 DNA follows: TGTGCCAGCTCACCCTTCGGTACGGAGACCCAGTACTTC. Its protein is CASSPFGTETQYF.